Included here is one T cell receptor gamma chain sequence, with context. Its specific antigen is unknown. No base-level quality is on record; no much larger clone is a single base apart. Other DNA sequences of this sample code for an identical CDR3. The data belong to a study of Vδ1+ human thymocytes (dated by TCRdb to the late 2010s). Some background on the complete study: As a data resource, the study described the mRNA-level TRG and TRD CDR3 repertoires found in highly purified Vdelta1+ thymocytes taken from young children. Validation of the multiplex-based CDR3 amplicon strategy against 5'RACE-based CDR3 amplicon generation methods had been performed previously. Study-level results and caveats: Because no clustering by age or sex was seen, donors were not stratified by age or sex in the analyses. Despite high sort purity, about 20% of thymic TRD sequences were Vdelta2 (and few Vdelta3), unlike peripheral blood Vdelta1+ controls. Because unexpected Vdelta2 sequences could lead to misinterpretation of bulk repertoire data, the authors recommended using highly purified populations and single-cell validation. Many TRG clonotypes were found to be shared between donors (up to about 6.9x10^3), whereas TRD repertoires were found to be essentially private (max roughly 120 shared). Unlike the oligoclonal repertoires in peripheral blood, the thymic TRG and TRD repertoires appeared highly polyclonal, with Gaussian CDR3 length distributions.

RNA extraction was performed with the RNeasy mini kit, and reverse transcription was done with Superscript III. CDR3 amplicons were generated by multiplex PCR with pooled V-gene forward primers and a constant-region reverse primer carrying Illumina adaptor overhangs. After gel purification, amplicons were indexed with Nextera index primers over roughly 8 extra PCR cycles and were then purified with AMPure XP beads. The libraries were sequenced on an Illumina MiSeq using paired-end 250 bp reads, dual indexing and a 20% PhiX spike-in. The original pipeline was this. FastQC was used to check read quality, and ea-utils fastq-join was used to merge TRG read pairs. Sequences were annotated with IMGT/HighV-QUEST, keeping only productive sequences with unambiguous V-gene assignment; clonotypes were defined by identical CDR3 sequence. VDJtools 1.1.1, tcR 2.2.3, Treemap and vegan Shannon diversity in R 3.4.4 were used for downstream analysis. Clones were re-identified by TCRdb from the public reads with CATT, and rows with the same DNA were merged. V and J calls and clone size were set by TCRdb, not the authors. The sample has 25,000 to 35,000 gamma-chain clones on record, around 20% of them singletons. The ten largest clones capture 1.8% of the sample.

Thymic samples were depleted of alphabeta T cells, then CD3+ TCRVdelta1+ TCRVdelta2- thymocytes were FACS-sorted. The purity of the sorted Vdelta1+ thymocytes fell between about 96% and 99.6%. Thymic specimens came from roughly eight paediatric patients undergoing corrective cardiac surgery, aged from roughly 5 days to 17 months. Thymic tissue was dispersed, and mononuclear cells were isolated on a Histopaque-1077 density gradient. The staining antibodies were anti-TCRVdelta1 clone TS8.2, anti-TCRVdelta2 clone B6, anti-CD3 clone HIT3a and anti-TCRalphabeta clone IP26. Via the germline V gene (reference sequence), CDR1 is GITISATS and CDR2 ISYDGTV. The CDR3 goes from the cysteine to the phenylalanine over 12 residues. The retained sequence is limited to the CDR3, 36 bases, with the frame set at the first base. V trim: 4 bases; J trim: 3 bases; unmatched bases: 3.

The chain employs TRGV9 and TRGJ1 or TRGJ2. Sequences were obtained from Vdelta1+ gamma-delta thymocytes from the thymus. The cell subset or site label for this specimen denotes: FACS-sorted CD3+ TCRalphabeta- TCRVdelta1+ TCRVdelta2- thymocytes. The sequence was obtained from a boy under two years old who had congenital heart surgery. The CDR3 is CALWESYYKKLF. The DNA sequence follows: TGTGCCTTGTGGGAAAGTTATTATAAGAAACTCTTT.